This T cell receptor beta chain is from a study of blood T cell repertoires in COVID-19 (dated by TCRdb to the early 2020s). With regard to the full study: Collaborator samples came from the United States, Italy and Spain and covered acute and convalescent phases of COVID-19. The prospective study material was composed of cDNA or gDNA derived from T cells, B-cell-depleted T cells, or PBMCs. Subjects who had been exposed to COVID-19, were actively infected with it, or had recovered from it provided the deeply sampled blood TCRbeta repertoires that made up the dataset. A freely available public database, intended as a resource for researchers studying the immune response to SARS-CoV-2, is where the repertoires were released. The samples were drawn from two sources: the first 160 participants of the ongoing ImmuneRACE study, and about 1,300 subjects contributed by 6 global collaborators. Nearly every sample came with metadata listing a de-identified subject ID, COVID-19 status, age in years and sex. Where HLA class I and class II types were available, the types were taken from metadata supplied by the sample provider, not from assay-based typing.

A remark on this clone: The antigen it binds to is not known. Base-call qualities are not available, and no considerably larger clone is one nucleotide away.

What the work shows at the level of the full study, not this receptor alone: Clinical and demographic metadata were provided uncurated, with the amount varying by source and participant.

The collaborating institutions used their own protocols to collect whole blood in K2EDTA tubes. For TCRbeta analysis, collaborator samples were shipped as frozen whole blood, as isolated PBMCs, or as DNA extracted from either sample type. V and J are truncated by 4 bases and 1 base respectively, leaving an intervening sequence of 14 bases. From a lookup of the germline V gene, CDR1 and CDR2 are SQVTM and ANQGSEA. From its cysteine to its phenylalanine, the CDR3 spans 15 amino acids. Just the 45-base CDR3 DNA is kept, in frame starting at base 1. TCRbeta CDR3 regions were amplified from genomic DNA by means of the immunoSEQ Assay, a bias-controlled multiplex PCR. Per the authors' processing: The number of nucleated cells in each sample was estimated by amplification of reference gene primers within the assay. To quantify the absolute abundance of each unique TCRbeta CDR3 rearrangement, sequence reads were collapsed and filtered. For each sample, productive Simpson clonality was calculated as the square root of Simpson's diversity index over productive rearrangements. TCRdb provides this immuneACCESS table in a form limited to in-frame rearrangements. Some clones are lacking; in checked studies, under half of them reflect an unresolved V gene, and why the rest are absent is not known. The D gene and trimming were derived from the DNA, and the V and J assignments and clone size from that table. This sample gives 100,000 to 150,000 clones in total; 60% to 85% of them show up just once. Together, the top ten hold about 2.5% of the sample.

The sequenced sample consisted of peripheral blood. This clonotype was sampled from a man between 65 and 85 years old with acute or convalescent COVID-19. The receptor chain draws on TRBV29-1 and TRBJ1-3; no D gene can be assigned with confidence. The DNA is as follows: TGCAGCGTTGGGGTGGTAGCTTTTTCTGGAAACACCATATATTTT. This yields the protein CSVGVVAFSGNTIYF.